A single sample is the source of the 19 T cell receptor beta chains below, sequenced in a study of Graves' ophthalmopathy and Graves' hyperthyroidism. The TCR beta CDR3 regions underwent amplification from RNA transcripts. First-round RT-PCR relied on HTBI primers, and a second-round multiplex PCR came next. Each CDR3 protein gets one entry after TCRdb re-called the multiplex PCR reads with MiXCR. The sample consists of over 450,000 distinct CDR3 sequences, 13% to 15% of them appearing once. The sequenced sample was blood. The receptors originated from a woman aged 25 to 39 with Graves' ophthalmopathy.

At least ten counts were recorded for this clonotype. The CDR3 bases are TGTGCCAGCAGCTTGGTGGCTACCTATGGCTACACCTTC. Translating gives CASSLVATYGYTF. The chain employs TRBV5-6 and TRBJ1-2, with D hard to call. This CDR3 has 13 residues. Trimming pared 0 bases from V and 4 bases from J, leaving 7 bases between. The V gene's germline CDR1 is SGHDT and CDR2 YYEEEE.

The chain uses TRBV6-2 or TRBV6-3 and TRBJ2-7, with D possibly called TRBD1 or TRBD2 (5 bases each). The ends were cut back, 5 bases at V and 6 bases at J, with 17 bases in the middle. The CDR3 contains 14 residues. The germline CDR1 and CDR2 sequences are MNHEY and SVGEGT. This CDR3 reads CASSTGTEPSEQYF. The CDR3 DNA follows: TGTGCCAGCAGTACCGGGACGGAGCCTTCCGAGCAGTACTTC.

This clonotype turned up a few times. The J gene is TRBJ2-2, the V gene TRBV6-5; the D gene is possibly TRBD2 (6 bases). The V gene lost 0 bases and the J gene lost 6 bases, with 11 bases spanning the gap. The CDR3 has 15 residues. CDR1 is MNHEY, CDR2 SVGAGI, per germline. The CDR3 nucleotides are TGTGCCAGCAGTTACTCCGGGGGTGGCGCCGGGGAGCTGTTTTTT. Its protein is CASSYSGGGAGELFF.

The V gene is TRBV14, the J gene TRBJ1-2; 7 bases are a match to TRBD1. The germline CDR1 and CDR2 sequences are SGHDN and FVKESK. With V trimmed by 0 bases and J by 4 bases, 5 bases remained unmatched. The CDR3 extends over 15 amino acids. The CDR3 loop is CASSQEDRNLYGYTF. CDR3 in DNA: TGTGCCAGCAGCCAAGAGGACAGGAATCTCTATGGCTACACCTTC.

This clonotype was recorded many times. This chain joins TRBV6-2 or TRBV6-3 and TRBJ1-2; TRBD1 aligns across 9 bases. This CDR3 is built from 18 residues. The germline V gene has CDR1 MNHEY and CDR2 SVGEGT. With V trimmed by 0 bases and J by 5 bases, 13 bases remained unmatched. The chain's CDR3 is CASSYSIVHQTGGYGYTF. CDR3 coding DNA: TGTGCCAGCAGTTACTCGATTGTCCATCAGACAGGGGGATATGGCTACACCTTC.

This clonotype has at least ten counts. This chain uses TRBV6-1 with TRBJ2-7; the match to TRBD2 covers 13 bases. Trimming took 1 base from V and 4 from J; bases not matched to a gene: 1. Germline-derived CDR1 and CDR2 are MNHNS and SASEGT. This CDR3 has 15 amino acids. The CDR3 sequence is CASSEGTSGSYEQYF. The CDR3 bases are TGTGCCAGCAGTGAAGGGACTAGCGGGAGTTACGAGCAGTACTTC.

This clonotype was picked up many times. The chain's CDR3 is CASSPSGTNYGYTF. Here the CDR3 DNA reads TGTGCCAGCTCCCCCTCAGGAACTAACTATGGCTACACCTTC. This sequence joins TRBV18 and TRBJ1-2; D remains unclear. V was shortened by 6 bases and J by 0 bases, with 11 bases between the two germline ends. Germline V gives CDR1 KGHSH, CDR2 LQKENI. The CDR3 loop spans 14 amino acids.

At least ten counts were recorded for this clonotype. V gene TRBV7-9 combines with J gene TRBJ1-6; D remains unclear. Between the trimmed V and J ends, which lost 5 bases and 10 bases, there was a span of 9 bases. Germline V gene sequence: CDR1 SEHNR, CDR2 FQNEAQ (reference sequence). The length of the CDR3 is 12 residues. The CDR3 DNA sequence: TGTGCCAGCAGCGTACCCGGGTCACCCCTCCACTTT. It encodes CASSVPGSPLHF.

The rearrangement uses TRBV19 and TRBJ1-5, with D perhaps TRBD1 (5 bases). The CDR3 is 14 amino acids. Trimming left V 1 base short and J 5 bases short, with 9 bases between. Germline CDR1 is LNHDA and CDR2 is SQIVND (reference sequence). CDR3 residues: CASSIGGADQPQHF. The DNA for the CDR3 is TGTGCCAGTAGTATAGGAGGGGCGGATCAGCCCCAGCATTTT.

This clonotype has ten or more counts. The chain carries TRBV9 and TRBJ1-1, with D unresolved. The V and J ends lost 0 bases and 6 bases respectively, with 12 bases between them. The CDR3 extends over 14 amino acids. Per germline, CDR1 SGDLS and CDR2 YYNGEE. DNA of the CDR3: TGTGCCAGCAGCGTAGTTGAAGTGGGCGCTGAAGCTTTCTTT. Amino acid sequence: CASSVVEVGAEAFF.

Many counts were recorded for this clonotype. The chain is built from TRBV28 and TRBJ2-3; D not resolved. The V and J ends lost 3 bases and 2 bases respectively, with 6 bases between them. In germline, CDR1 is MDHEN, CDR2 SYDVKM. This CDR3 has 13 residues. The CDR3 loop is CASSLTATDTQYF. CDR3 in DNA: TGTGCCAGCAGTTTGACTGCCACAGATACGCAGTATTTT.

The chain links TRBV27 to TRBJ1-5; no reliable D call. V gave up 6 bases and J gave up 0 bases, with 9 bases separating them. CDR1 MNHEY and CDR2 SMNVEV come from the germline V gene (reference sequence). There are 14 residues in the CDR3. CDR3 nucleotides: TGTGCCAGCAGCCTTCGGTATAGCAATCAGCCCCAGCATTTT. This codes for CASSLRYSNQPQHF.

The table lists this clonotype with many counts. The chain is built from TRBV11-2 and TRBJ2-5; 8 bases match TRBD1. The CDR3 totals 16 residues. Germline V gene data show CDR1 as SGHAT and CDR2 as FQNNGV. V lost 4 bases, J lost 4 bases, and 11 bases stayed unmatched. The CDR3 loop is CASSSPGRGLVETQYF. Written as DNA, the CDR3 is TGTGCCAGCAGCTCGCCCGGCAGGGGGCTAGTAGAGACCCAGTACTTC.

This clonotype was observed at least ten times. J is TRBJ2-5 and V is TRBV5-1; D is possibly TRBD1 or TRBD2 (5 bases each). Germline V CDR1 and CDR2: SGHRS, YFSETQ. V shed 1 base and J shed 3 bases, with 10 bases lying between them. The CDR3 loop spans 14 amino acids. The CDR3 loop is CASSLSGAEETQYF. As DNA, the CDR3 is TGCGCCAGCAGCTTGTCCGGGGCGGAAGAGACCCAGTACTTC.

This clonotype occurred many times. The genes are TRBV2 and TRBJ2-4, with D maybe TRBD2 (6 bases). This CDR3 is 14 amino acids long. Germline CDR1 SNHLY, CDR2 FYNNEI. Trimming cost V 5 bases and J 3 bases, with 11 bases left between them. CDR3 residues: CASSHGAGKNIQYF. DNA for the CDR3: TGTGCCAGCAGTCACGGAGCGGGCAAAAACATTCAGTACTTC.

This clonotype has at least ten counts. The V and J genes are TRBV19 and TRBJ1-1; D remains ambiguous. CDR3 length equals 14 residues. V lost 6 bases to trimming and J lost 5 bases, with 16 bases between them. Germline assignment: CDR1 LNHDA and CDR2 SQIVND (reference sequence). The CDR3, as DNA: TGTGCCAGTAGCCCCCCCCGTATTGGGACTGAAGCTTTCTTT. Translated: CASSPPRIGTEAFF.

For the CDR3, the DNA is TGTGCCAGCAGCTCCTCCGGACTAGCGTCCGGGGAGCTGTTTTTT. It yields the protein CASSSSGLASGELFF. The chain has TRBV7-2 and TRBJ2-2, with 9 bases fitting TRBD2. Trimming removed 4 bases from V and 6 bases from J; junction bases left unmatched: 6. Germline assignment: CDR1 SGHTA and CDR2 FQGNSA. The CDR3 contains 15 residues.

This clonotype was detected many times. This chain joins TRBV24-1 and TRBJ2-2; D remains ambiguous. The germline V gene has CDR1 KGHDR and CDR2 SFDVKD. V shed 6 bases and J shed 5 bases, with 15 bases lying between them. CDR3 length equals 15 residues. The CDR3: CATSPSGPLTGELFF. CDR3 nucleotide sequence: TGTGCCACCAGTCCCTCCGGGCCCCTGACCGGGGAGCTGTTTTTT.

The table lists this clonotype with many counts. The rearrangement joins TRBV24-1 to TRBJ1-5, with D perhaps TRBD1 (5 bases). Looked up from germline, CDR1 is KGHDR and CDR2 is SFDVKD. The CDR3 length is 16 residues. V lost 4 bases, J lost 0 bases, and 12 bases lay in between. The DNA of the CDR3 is TGTGCCACCAGTGAGAACACAGGAATTAGCAATCAGCCCCAGCATTTT. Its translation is CATSENTGISNQPQHF.